These 9 T cell receptor beta chains came from one sample sequenced in a study of human T cells and chemical hapten exposure. TCRdb passed the RACE reads through MiXCR, listing each CDR3 protein once. Among under 200,000 distinct CDR3 sequences listed, roughly 30% were seen once. Time point denoted: pre-sensitization, week 0. Treatment denoted: therapeutic diphenylcyclopropenone sensitization with weekly scalp DPC. Sample: whole blood, taken in connection with sensitization to the hapten diphenylcyclopropenone (DPC). These receptors originate from a woman in her twenties or thirties with alopecia areata. Some clones in this sample may be carry-over from other donors' samples.

This clonotype was observed a few times. V and J are TRBV28 and TRBJ2-2; D might be TRBD1 (5 bases). The CDR3 is made up of 15 amino acids. V lost 2 bases and J lost 6, with 13 bases in between. The germline gives CDR1 MDHEN, CDR2 SYDVKM. The DNA of the CDR3 is TGTGCCAGCAGTTTAGTGGCAGGGTTGGCCGGGGAGCTGTTTTTT. It is translated as CASSLVAGLAGELFF.

The chain combines TRBV20-1 with TRBJ2-4; D is tentatively TRBD1 or TRBD2 (5 bases each). From germline, CDR1 is DFQATT and CDR2 SNEGSKA (reference sequence). V lost 8 bases, J lost 4 bases, and 15 bases lay in between. The CDR3 sequence is 13 residues long. The CDR3 spells CSLLGDRKNIQYF. CDR3 in DNA: TGCAGTCTATTAGGGGACCGGAAAAACATTCAGTACTTC.

The table lists this clonotype with a few counts. The rearrangement links TRBV5-1 to TRBJ1-1; 7 bases match TRBD1. V was clipped by 5 bases and J by 1 base; unmatched bases: 5. Germline assignment: CDR1 SGHRS and CDR2 YFSETQ. This CDR3 contains 14 residues. The CDR3, as DNA: TGCGCCAGCAGAGAGGGGGCGCGGAACACTGAAGCTTTCTTT. Its translation: CASREGARNTEAFF.

V and J are TRBV4-3 and TRBJ1-1; a weak D match, TRBD1 (5 bases). The V end was cut by 0 bases, the J end by 0 bases, with 8 bases between. The CDR3 extends over 15 amino acids. Germline values: CDR1 LGHNA, CDR2 YSLEER. This CDR3 reads CASSQEPTVNTEAFF. The CDR3 DNA reads as TGCGCCAGCAGCCAAGAGCCGACAGTGAACACTGAAGCTTTCTTT.

This clonotype was found a few times. The V and J genes are TRBV7-2 and TRBJ1-5, with no clear D. The ends were cut back, 4 bases at V and 9 bases at J, with 16 bases in the middle. Germline loops: CDR1 SGHTA, CDR2 FQGNSA. The CDR3 runs 14 residues. The CDR3 nucleotides are TGTGCCAGCAGCTCCGGGAACGGTCCGTGGCCCCAGCATTTT. This codes for CASSSGNGPWPQHF.

The CDR3 sequence: CASSQAGTNSNEQFF. The CDR3 DNA reads TGTGCCAGCAGCCAAGCCGGGACTAACTCCAATGAGCAGTTCTTC. V usage is TRBV4-2 and J usage is TRBJ2-1, with 7 bases that match TRBD2. This CDR3 comprises 15 residues. V lost 1 base, J lost 6 bases, and 6 bases stayed unmatched. Germline loops: CDR1 LGHNA, CDR2 YNFKEQ.

This clonotype was counted only a few times. The chain recombines TRBV9 with TRBJ2-1; perhaps TRBD1 as D (5 bases). CDR1 is SGDLS and CDR2 is YYNGEE in the germline V gene. This CDR3 is built from 15 residues. Trimming shortened V by 4 bases and J by 2 bases, and 13 bases separated the two germline ends. The CDR3 spells CASSTETETYNEQFF. CDR3 bases: TGTGCCAGCAGCACAGAGACAGAGACCTACAATGAGCAGTTCTTC.

This clonotype has just a few counts. The chain joins TRBV27 to TRBJ2-3; 7 bases match TRBD1. Germline V gives CDR1 MNHEY, CDR2 SMNVEV (reference sequence). The CDR3 is made up of 14 amino acids. Trimming removed 5 bases from V and 2 bases from J; junction bases left unmatched: 4. The CDR3 is CASSEDRYTDTQYF. DNA for the CDR3: TGTGCCAGCAGTGAGGACAGGTACACAGATACGCAGTATTTT.

The chain uses TRBV28 and TRBJ2-2; TRBD2 matches 7 bases. The ends lost 5 bases at V and 4 bases at J; junction bases unmatched: 7. Germline lookup yields CDR1 MDHEN and CDR2 SYDVKM. The CDR3 consists of 15 residues. CDR3 DNA sequence: TGTGCCAGCAGTCCCACGGGACTAACCACCGGGGAGCTGTTTTTT. Protein sequence: CASSPTGLTTGELFF.